Below, one T cell receptor (beta chain) is given with its context. Its antigen is currently unknown. Survey level resolution was used for TCRB sequencing. Measured with immunoSEQ multiplex PCR; TCRdb has only the in-frame clones, and not every one. The sample records 9,500 or so clones, around 83% being singletons. Per germline, CDR1 SNHLY and CDR2 FYNNEI. This CDR3 is built from 14 residues. The ends were cut back, 4 bases at V and 2 bases at J, with 10 bases in the middle. Sample time point: 2015-2016 season, 7 days after influenza vaccination. The source of the sample is a study of follicular helper T cells after annual influenza vaccination. Whole-study results and caveats: Yearly vaccinations repeatedly recalled conserved clonotypes in ICOS+CD38+ cTfh. Day 7 ICOS+CD38+ clones later appeared mostly in ICOS-CD38- cTfh.

The sequences come from CXCR5+ CD38- circulating T follicular helper cells from blood, collected 7 days after influenza vaccination. Subset reported: circulating Tfh, non-naive CD4+CXCR5+PD-1+ (ICOS+CD38+ or ICOS-CD38-). This rearrangement joins TRBV2 to TRBJ2-3; no reliable D call. The clonotype comes from an adult who received the influenza vaccine. The CDR3 here is CASSATTFTDTQYF. The CDR3 DNA follows: TGTGCCAGCAGTGCAACTACATTCACAGATACGCAGTATTTT. The variable domain in full, with the rest retrieved from reference TRBV2 and TRBJ2-3, is EPEVTQTPSHQVTQMGQEVILRCVPISNHLYFYWYRQILGQKVEFLVSFYNNEISEKSEIFDDQFSVERPDGSNFTLKIRSTKLEDSAMYFCASSATTFTDTQYFGPGTRLTVL.